The 23 T cell receptor beta chains below all came from one sample that was sequenced in a study of cytomegalovirus exposure and HLA in healthy donors (dated by TCRdb to about 2017). Libraries were built with the immunoSEQ multiplex PCR assay. As stored in TCRdb, this immuneACCESS dataset retains in-frame rearrangements with V and J assigned. A fraction of the clones does not appear; measured against another copy, unresolved V genes explain less than half of the discrepancy, and the remainder lacks a known reason. For this sample there are roughly 98,000 clones; roughly 90% appear just once. The ten largest make up 5.5% to 7% of the sample. Input material: PBMCs. These receptors all stem from a young man in good health and CMV-seropositive.

The chain couples TRBV6-4 to TRBJ1-1; possibly TRBD1 for D (6 bases). CDR1 and CDR2 (germline): MRHNA, SNTAGT. CDR3 length equals 14 residues. V was pared by 6 bases and J by 1 base, with 12 bases between. DNA for the CDR3: TGTGCCAGCAGCCATACAGGGCGGAACACTGAAGCTTTCTTT. This codes for CASSHTGRNTEAFF.

V gene TRBV5-6 combines with J gene TRBJ1-2; no reliable D call. The CDR3 contains 14 residues. Trimming took off 4 bases at V and 4 bases at J, with 14 bases between the two ends. CDR1 is SGHDT, CDR2 YYEEEE, per germline. The CDR3 here is CASSHREPVYGYTF. The CDR3 DNA reads as TGTGCCAGCAGCCACCGGGAACCCGTCTATGGCTACACCTTC.

This rearrangement joins TRBV2 to TRBJ2-3, with 11 positions matching TRBD2. This CDR3 is 16 amino acids long. V lost 6 bases to trimming and J lost 6 bases; unmatched junction nucleotides: 11. Germline V gene data show CDR1 as SNHLY and CDR2 as FYNNEI. CDR3 region: CASRTGASGGMDTQYF. The CDR3 DNA is TGTGCCAGCAGGACTGGGGCTAGCGGGGGGATGGATACGCAGTATTTT.

This clone was recorded only once. This chain connects TRBV7-2 to TRBJ2-5; TRBD2 agrees at 12 bases. J was trimmed by 0 bases and V by 5 bases; bases with no gene match: 4. The CDR3 is 16 amino acids. Germline lookup yields CDR1 SGHTA and CDR2 FQGNSA. This CDR3 is CASSPGTSGYQETQYF. CDR3 bases: TGTGCCAGCAGCCCCGGGACTAGCGGGTACCAAGAGACCCAGTACTTC.

V usage is TRBV6-6 and J usage is TRBJ2-3; TRBD2 matches at 8 bases. Looked up from germline, CDR1 is MNHNY and CDR2 is SVGAGI (reference sequence). The CDR3 is made up of 15 amino acids. After removal of 6 bases from V and 6 bases from J, the junction contained 11 bases not matched to a gene. The CDR3 region is CASSRVGGGWDTQYF. CDR3 DNA sequence: TGTGCCAGCAGCCGAGTAGGCGGGGGGTGGGATACGCAGTATTTT.

The chain recombines TRBV4-2 with TRBJ1-5; D might be TRBD1 (5 bases). The germline V gene encodes CDR1 LGHNA and CDR2 YNFKEQ. This CDR3 is built from 15 residues. With 0 bases removed from V and 7 bases from J, the gap between germline ends came to 13 bases. CDR3 DNA: TGTGCCAGCAGCCAAGACAAGGACCCAGGGCAGCCCCAGCATTTT. This encodes CASSQDKDPGQPQHF.

The chain couples TRBV4-3 to TRBJ2-7; 13 bases fit TRBD2. CDR3 length equals 15 residues. Germline CDR1 and CDR2: LGHNA and YSLEER. Trimming at V came to 5 bases and at J to 5 bases, leaving 6 bases not matched to a gene. This CDR3 reads CASSELAGGPHEQYF. The CDR3, as DNA: TGCGCCAGCAGCGAACTAGCGGGGGGGCCGCACGAGCAGTACTTC.

The chain carries TRBV5-1 and TRBJ2-7; 10 bases match TRBD2. Losses at the gene ends were 4 bases for V and 3 bases for J; bases not matched to a gene: 7. There are 15 residues in the CDR3. Germline CDR1 and CDR2: SGHRS and YFSETQ. The CDR3 here is CASSPQASGGYEQYF. The CDR3, as DNA: TGCGCCAGCAGCCCACAGGCTAGCGGGGGCTACGAGCAGTACTTC. The entire variable domain, with the rest obtained from reference TRBV5-1 and TRBJ2-7, is as follows: KAGVTQTPRYLIKTRGQQVTLSCSPISGHRSVSWYQQTPGQGLQFLFEYFSETQRNKGNFPGRFSGRQFSNSRSEMNVSTLELGDSALYLCASSPQASGGYEQYFGPGTRLTVT.

This chain uses TRBV6-5 with TRBJ2-7, with 7 bases aligning to TRBD1. Germline CDR1 MNHEY, CDR2 SVGAGI. After removal of 2 bases from V and 6 bases from J, the junction contained 4 bases not matched to a gene. The CDR3 spans 13 residues. CDR3 coding DNA: TGTGCCAGCAGTTACGACAGGGCAGGCGAGCAGTACTTC. Translated: CASSYDRAGEQYF.

The genes are TRBV6-6 and TRBJ2-5, with D possibly being TRBD1 (6 bases). CDR3 size: 14 residues. Trimming took off 2 bases at V and 5 bases at J, with 12 bases between the two ends. Germline CDR1 is MNHNY and CDR2 is SVGAGI (reference sequence). CDR3 residues: CASSYKQGSETQYF. CDR3 DNA: TGTGCCAGCAGTTACAAACAGGGTTCGGAGACCCAGTACTTC.

The chain joins TRBV4-2 to TRBJ2-3; 10 positions agree with TRBD2. CDR1 and CDR2 (germline): LGHNA, YNFKEQ. The length of the CDR3 is 15 residues. J was trimmed by 4 bases and V by 0 bases; bases with no gene match: 1. CDR3 nucleotides: TGTGCCAGCAGCCAAGAAGCGGGGGGGCCAGATACGCAGTATTTT. It is translated as CASSQEAGGPDTQYF.

V and J are TRBV6-1 and TRBJ2-5; TRBD1 is a possible D gene (7 bases). V lost 3 bases, J lost 2 bases, and 13 bases lay in between. This CDR3 has 15 residues. The germline V gene has CDR1 MNHNS and CDR2 SASEGT. The CDR3 spells CASSELAGGQETQYF. CDR3 bases: TGTGCCAGCAGTGAGCTGGCAGGGGGGCAAGAGACCCAGTACTTC.

The gene calls are TRBV19 and TRBJ2-1, with 8 bases lining up with TRBD2. Losses at the gene ends were 1 base for V and 2 bases for J; bases not matched to a gene: 4. The CDR3 length is 16 residues. The V gene's germline CDR1 is LNHDA and CDR2 SQIVND (reference sequence). CDR3: CASSIGRAGAYNEQFF. Written as DNA, the CDR3 is TGTGCCAGTAGTATAGGTAGAGCGGGAGCCTACAATGAGCAGTTCTTC.

The V and J genes are TRBV7-2 and TRBJ1-2; 8 nucleotides match TRBD1. This CDR3 region has 15 residues. CDR1 is SGHTA, CDR2 FQGNSA, per germline. After removal of 3 bases from V and 2 bases from J, the junction contained 5 bases not matched to a gene. The DNA of the CDR3 is TGTGCCAGCAGCTTGGTACAGGGGGTAAACTATGGCTACACCTTC. It specifies CASSLVQGVNYGYTF.

The V gene is TRBV6-5, the J gene TRBJ1-2, with D possibly matching TRBD1 (5 bases). Germline V gene data show CDR1 as MNHEY and CDR2 as SVGAGI. This CDR3 contains 12 residues. Trimming removed 6 bases at V and 5 bases at J, with 10 bases between. The CDR3 DNA sequence: TGTGCCAGCAGCCAGGACATGTATGGCTACACCTTC. It translates to CASSQDMYGYTF.

The chain couples TRBV4-1 to TRBJ2-2; unclear D gene. The CDR3 runs to 16 residues. CDR1 MGHRA and CDR2 YSYEKL come from the germline V gene. V shed 0 bases and J shed 2 bases, with 10 bases lying between them. The CDR3 bases are TGCGCCAGCAGCCAAGATGCGTACGATAACACCGGGGAGCTGTTTTTT. This codes for CASSQDAYDNTGELFF.

This clone was observed once. V usage is TRBV4-1 and J usage is TRBJ1-1, with D tentatively TRBD1 (6 bases). V was clipped by 4 bases and J by 5 bases, with 17 bases between them. Germline CDR1 and CDR2: MGHRA and YSYEKL. The CDR3 is made up of 15 amino acids. The CDR3 sequence: CASSRLRGGTTEAFF. CDR3 nucleotide sequence: TGCGCCAGCAGCCGACTAAGGGGGGGGACGACTGAAGCTTTCTTT.

The chain combines TRBV28 with TRBJ1-3, with D hard to call. The CDR3 has 15 amino acids. The germline CDR1 and CDR2 sequences are MDHEN and SYDVKM. Trimming took off 6 bases at V and 4 bases at J, with 16 bases between the two ends. CDR3 DNA: TGTGCCAGCAGCCCCTCGAGCATTCCAGGAAACACCATATATTTT. This translates into CASSPSSIPGNTIYF.

The gene calls are TRBV19 and TRBJ1-5; D ambiguous. This CDR3 spans 12 amino acids. Germline lookup yields CDR1 LNHDA and CDR2 SQIVND (reference sequence). With 3 bases removed from V and 6 bases from J, the gap between germline ends came to 6 bases. The CDR3 DNA reads TGTGCCAGTAGTATCGGGAGTCAGCCCCAGCATTTT. Translation: CASSIGSQPQHF.

The rearrangement links TRBV5-4 to TRBJ2-2; 9 nucleotides align to TRBD1. The CDR3 has 15 residues. After removal of 4 bases from V and 6 bases from J, the junction contained 7 bases not matched to a gene. Germline V CDR1 and CDR2: SGHNT, YYREEE (reference sequence). The CDR3 DNA follows: TGTGCCAGCAGCGTCCGGGACAGGGTGGCCGGGGAGCTGTTTTTT. Its translation: CASSVRDRVAGELFF. Together with reference TRBV5-4 and TRBJ2-2, the CDR3 gives the full variable domain: ETGVTQSPTHLIKTRGQQVTLRCSSQSGHNTVSWYQQALGQGPQFIFQYYREEENGRGNFPPRFSGLQFPNYSSELNVNALELDDSALYLCASSVRDRVAGELFFGEGSRLTVL.

This chain uses TRBV29-1 with TRBJ2-6; 7 bases fit TRBD1. The J segment lost 0 bases and the V segment lost 1 base, leaving 18 bases of the junction unmatched. CDR1 is SQVTM and CDR2 is ANQGSEA in the germline V gene. The CDR3 has 21 residues. The CDR3 spells CSVEASYTTGQLGSGANVLTF. As DNA, the CDR3 is TGCAGCGTTGAAGCCTCCTATACCACGGGACAGTTAGGCTCTGGGGCCAACGTCCTGACTTTC.

This clone was observed a few times. The J gene is TRBJ1-1, the V gene TRBV27; D remains unclear. This CDR3 has 16 amino acids. The germline V gene has CDR1 MNHEY and CDR2 SMNVEV (reference sequence). The ends were cut back, 5 bases at V and 0 bases at J, with 16 bases in the middle. The CDR3 DNA reads as TGTGCCAGCAGTCCCACCGCGGCCCAAATGAACACTGAAGCTTTCTTT. As protein: CASSPTAAQMNTEAFF.

The chain uses TRBV10-3 and TRBJ1-5; no firm D call. Trimming left V 8 bases short and J 3 bases short, with 11 bases between. Germline V CDR1 and CDR2: ENHRY, SYGVKD. CDR3 length equals 13 residues. The CDR3 nucleotides are TGTGCCATCGGCGGGTATATCAATCAGCCCCAGCATTTT. Its translation is CAIGGYINQPQHF.